This TCR beta chain comes out of a study of regulatory T cells in long-lasting Graves disease (dated by TCRdb to about 2021). Notes on the research overall: In the newly diagnosed Graves' disease group, patients had been taking antithyroid drugs for less than 3 months. Peripheral blood TCR sequencing and RNA sequencing compared persistent Graves' disease patients with newly diagnosed Graves' disease patients. A total of approximately 35 samples underwent TCR sequencing: about 13 from persistent and roughly 20 from newly diagnosed Graves' disease patients. The study was registered as a clinical trial and conducted in China. What the study reported, not specific to this receptor: More public clonotypes were shared among persistent patients (roughly 2,700) than among newly diagnosed patients (roughly 1,000). Persistent disease showed preferential use of TRBV28, TRBJ1-2 and TRBJ2-5, whereas newly diagnosed disease favored TRBV20-1 and TRBJ2-1. Because the primary lesion, thyroid tissue, could not be accessed, the study looked at peripheral blood alone. Compared with newly diagnosed patients, patients with persistent Graves' disease had lower TCR Shannon entropy and fewer highly expanded clones, which suggests clonal expansion. Only the TCR beta chain was sequenced and analyzed. The authors acknowledged the small sample size as a limitation that may reduce accuracy.

Notes on this clonotype: The antigen it recognizes is unknown. The input lacks base qualities; no much larger clone sits a single base away.

This specimen's time point label, interpreted: newly diagnosed GD, antithyroid drugs for less than 3 months. For both TCR sequencing and RNA sequencing, RNA was extracted from PBMCs using TRIzol. The diagnosis of Graves' disease was made according to American Thyroid Association guidelines. Patients for the study were recruited at an endocrinology department in Xi'an, China. Each patient gave about 10 milliliters of peripheral blood, collected in an EDTA anticoagulant tube. PBMCs were isolated by Ficoll Paque Plus density gradient separation without further T cell sorting. An Agilent 2100 Bioanalyzer and agarose gel were used to check RNA quality, and a NanoDrop 2000 was used to measure RNA concentration. The germline V gene (reference sequence) sets CDR1 to MNHEY and CDR2 to SMNVEV. The CDR3 runs 14 residues from the cysteine to the phenylalanine. Only the CDR3 portion is preserved as DNA: 42 bases, with reading frame beginning at the first base. Trimming costs V 0 bases and J 2 bases, and their ends lie 8 bases apart.

Library preparation employed multiplex PCR. The instrument was an Illumina HiSeq 4000. CDR3 regions were amplified by Arm-PCR with iRepertoire HTBI primers to construct TCR beta libraries. Before sequencing, the PCR products underwent gel purification. The study's processing was this. Gene usage analysis of CDR3 amino acid clonotypes relied on the roughly 64 TRBV and 15 or so TRBJ segments identified across samples. Filtered high-quality paired reads were merged into contigs using COPE and FqMerger. Contigs were aligned with BLAST to IMGT TRBV, TRBD and TRBJ reference genes, and CDR3 was defined per IMGT. Clonotypes above 0.1% frequency were classified as highly expanded clones. Repertoire diversity was measured by Shannon entropy, and V-J evenness by the Gini coefficient. A clonotype was considered public if more than one individual shared it. TCRdb reprocessed the public reads (quality trimming at Q25 with fastp, clone calling with MiXCR) and kept in-frame beta chains. Rows are unified per CDR3 protein, each entry keeping the most common DNA and genes. None of the V and J calls come from the authors' own analysis; TCRdb made them. Within this sample are about 430,000 distinct CDR3 sequences, with around 16% of them counted one time only. The ten largest clones represent about 8.2% of the sample.

This sample was also put to use in a study of T cells in Graves' hyperthyroidism and ophthalmopathy. The second study also describes: A patient counted as having stable Graves' hyperthyroidism if no progression to ophthalmopathy occurred over 18 months of follow-up. Hyperthyroidism patients were aged 18 to 65 years and newly diagnosed, with disease duration of less than 2 months. Exclusion was applied to patients with uncontrolled infections, other autoimmune diseases, pregnancy or lactation. Diagnoses relied on clinical symptoms, serum thyroxine and TRAb, thyroid ultrasound and orbital computed tomography. A first-round RT-PCR of the TCR CDR3 used the HTBI primer set with the Qiagen OneStep RT-PCR kit. Most expanded thyroid clonotypes (frequency above 0.001) were also detected in blood, suggesting blood repertoires may reflect thyroid immune responses. A model built on a 13 V-J signature distinguished ophthalmopathy from stable hyperthyroidism, reaching over 85% sensitivity and about 81% specificity in cross-validation and 80%/75% in testing. In validation, the model predicted progression to ophthalmopathy with about 71% sensitivity and 72% to 85% specificity, a median of approximately 6.7 months before onset. To identify TCR V-J signatures that set the groups apart, the researchers used a discovery cohort of 100 patients, made up of under 50 with Graves' ophthalmopathy and about 59 with stable Graves' hyperthyroidism. An independent validation cohort of 18 to 20 hyperthyroidism patients and more than 15 patients who later progressed to ophthalmopathy tested prospective prediction of ophthalmopathy. The roughly 99 discovery patients were divided at random into training and test sets in a 7:3 ratio. Thyroid tissue and blood T-cell repertoires from roughly six Graves' hyperthyroidism patients were also compared in the study. After blood sampling, hyperthyroidism patients were treated with methimazole at a starting dose of 30 mg daily, and ophthalmopathy patients were treated with high-dose intravenous methylprednisolone. The libraries were constructed in a second round of multiplex PCR and then size-selected and purified. Sequencing of the libraries was done on an Illumina HiSeq2000 using paired-end 100 bp reads. SOAPnuke was used to process the raw data, throwing out any read that contained adapters or uncalled bases, had a mean Phred below 15, or lacked an exact constant-primer or identifier match. COPE v1.2.5 was used to merge the high-quality paired reads, and each unique nucleotide sequence was defined as a clonotype. Clonotypes were aligned to IMGT TRBV, TRBD and TRBJ reference segments using MiTCR v1.1. The analysis included only V-J combinations with a frequency above 0.0001, which together covered more than 98% of the repertoires. A TCS score was defined as the ratio between F50 (clonal expansion) and ExV (chaos), using BLOSUM62-based TCRdist between CDR3 peptides within each V-J. Welch's t-statistics and random forest reduced roughly 540 V-J features to some 14, which were used in a naive Bayes classifier (R e1071). No statistical method was used to fix the sample size in advance, and group allocation was not hidden from the investigators. TCR Vbeta CDR3 sequencing of fewer than 150 peripheral blood samples (over 40 ophthalmopathy, some 75 hyperthyroidism and roughly 17 progressor patients) is reported in the paper.

The sequence is built from TRBV27 and TRBJ2-7, with an unclear D gene assignment. The clonotype was recovered from a woman in her forties with Graves disease. Donor details come from another sample of the same person, matched by shared clones. Sequenced here: peripheral blood mononuclear cells (PBMCs), sampled at new diagnosis, from a patient treated with antithyroid drugs. At the DNA level, the sequence is TGTGCCAGCAGTTTATCGCCTCCCACCTACGAGCAGTACTTC. Translated, this gives CASSLSPPTYEQYF.